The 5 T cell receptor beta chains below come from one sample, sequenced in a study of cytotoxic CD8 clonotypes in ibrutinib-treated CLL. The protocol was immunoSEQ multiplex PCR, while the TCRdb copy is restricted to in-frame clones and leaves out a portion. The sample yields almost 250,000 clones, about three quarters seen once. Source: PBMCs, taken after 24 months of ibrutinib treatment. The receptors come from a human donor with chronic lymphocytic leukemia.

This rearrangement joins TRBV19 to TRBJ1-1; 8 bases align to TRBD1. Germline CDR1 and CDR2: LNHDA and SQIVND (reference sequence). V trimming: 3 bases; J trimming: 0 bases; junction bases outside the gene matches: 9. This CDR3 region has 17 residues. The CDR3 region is CASSIRQGSFMNTEAFF. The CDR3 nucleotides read TGTGCCAGTAGTATTCGACAGGGGTCGTTCATGAACACTGAAGCTTTCTTT.

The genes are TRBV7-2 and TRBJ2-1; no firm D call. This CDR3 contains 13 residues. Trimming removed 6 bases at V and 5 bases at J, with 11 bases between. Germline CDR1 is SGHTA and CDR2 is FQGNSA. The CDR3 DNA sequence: TGTGCCAGCAGTATAGACCTGGACAATGAGCAGTTCTTC. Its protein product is CASSIDLDNEQFF. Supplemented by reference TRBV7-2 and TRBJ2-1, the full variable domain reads GAGVSQSPSNKVTEKGKDVELRCDPISGHTALYWYRQSLGQGLEFLIYFQGNSAPDKSGLPSDRFSAERTGGSVSTLTIQRTQQEDSAVYLCASSIDLDNEQFFGPGTRLTVL.

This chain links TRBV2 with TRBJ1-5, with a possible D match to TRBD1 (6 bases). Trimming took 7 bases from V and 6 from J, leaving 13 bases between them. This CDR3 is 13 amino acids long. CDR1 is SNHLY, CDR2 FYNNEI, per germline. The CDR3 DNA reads TGTGCCAGCAATGCCAGGGGACTTCAGCCCCAGCATTTT. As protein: CASNARGLQPQHF. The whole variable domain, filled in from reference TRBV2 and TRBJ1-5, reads EPEVTQTPSHQVTQMGQEVILRCVPISNHLYFYWYRQILGQKVEFLVSFYNNEISEKSEIFDDQFSVERPDGSNFTLKIRSTKLEDSAMYFCASNARGLQPQHFGDGTRLSIL.

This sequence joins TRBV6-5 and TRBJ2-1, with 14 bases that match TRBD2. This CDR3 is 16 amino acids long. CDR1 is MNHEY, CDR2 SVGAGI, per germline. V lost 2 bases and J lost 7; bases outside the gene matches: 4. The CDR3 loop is CASSYATSGRDNEQFF. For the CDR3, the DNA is TGTGCCAGCAGTTACGCGACTAGCGGGAGGGATAATGAGCAGTTCTTC.

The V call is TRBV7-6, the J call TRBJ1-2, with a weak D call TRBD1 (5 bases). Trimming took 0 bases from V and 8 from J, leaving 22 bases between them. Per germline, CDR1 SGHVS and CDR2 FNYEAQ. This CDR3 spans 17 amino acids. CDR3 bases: TGTGCCAGCAGCTTAGCGCCCGGGTTTGGGACGGTTTACGGCTACACCTTC. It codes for CASSLAPGFGTVYGYTF. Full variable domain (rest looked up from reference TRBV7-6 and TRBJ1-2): GAGVSQSPRYKVTKRGQDVALRCDPISGHVSLYWYRQALGQGPEFLTYFNYEAQQDKSGLPNDRFSAERPEGSISTLTIQRTEQRDSAMYRCASSLAPGFGTVYGYTFGSGTRLTVV.